Listed here are 28 T cell receptor beta chains from one sample, sequenced in a study of siplizumab effects on memory and regulatory T cells. Sequencing was performed with immunoSEQ multiplex PCR; in TCRdb, only in-frame clones are kept and a portion is missing. This table holds some 100,000 clones, 93% found once. Sequencing input: CD8+ T cells sorted from blood. The receptors derive from a human donor in good health.

V gene TRBV7-2 combines with J gene TRBJ2-7, with D maybe TRBD2 (6 bases). The V end was cut by 7 bases, the J end by 6 bases, with 16 bases between. From germline, CDR1 is SGHTA and CDR2 FQGNSA. This CDR3 has 13 residues. In DNA form, the CDR3 reads TGTGCCAGCAACCTGGGAGGTGGACCCGAGCAGTACTTC. This gives the protein CASNLGGGPEQYF.

The chain couples TRBV5-6 to TRBJ2-5; perhaps D is TRBD1 or TRBD2 (6 bases each). Deletions cut 5 bases from V and 5 bases from J, with 16 bases between. Germline-derived CDR1 and CDR2 are SGHDT and YYEEEE. The CDR3 consists of 14 residues. CDR3 protein: CASRRSGGRETQYF. The CDR3 bases are TGTGCCAGCAGGAGGAGTGGGGGGCGGGAGACCCAGTACTTC.

The chain has TRBV11-2 and TRBJ2-7; D is unresolved. CDR1 and CDR2 (germline): SGHAT, FQNNGV. Trimming took off 9 bases at V and 1 base at J, with 13 bases between the two ends. The CDR3 is 13 amino acids. This CDR3 is CASSEVPSYEQYF. In DNA form, the CDR3 reads TGTGCCAGTTCTGAGGTTCCTTCCTACGAGCAGTACTTC.

This clone was found once. The V and J genes are TRBV11-3 and TRBJ2-7; 7 bases align to TRBD1. V trimming: 5 bases; J trimming: 1 base; junction bases outside the gene matches: 8. The CDR3 covers 15 residues. Germline lookup yields CDR1 SGHNT and CDR2 YENEEA. The CDR3 loop reads CASSTRDRPSYEQYF. The CDR3, as DNA: TGTGCCAGCAGCACCCGGGACAGACCTTCCTACGAGCAGTACTTC.

The J gene is TRBJ2-1, the V gene TRBV2, with TRBD2 matching over 8 bases. This CDR3 has 15 residues. V shed 6 bases and J 0 bases; nucleotides not matched to a gene: 4. Germline lookup yields CDR1 SNHLY and CDR2 FYNNEI. For the CDR3, the DNA is TGTGCCAGCAGAGCGGGGGCCGGCTCCTACAATGAGCAGTTCTTC. Its protein is CASRAGAGSYNEQFF.

The chain joins TRBV9 to TRBJ1-2, with TRBD1 matching 8 bases. The CDR3 runs to 16 residues. Germline lookup yields CDR1 SGDLS and CDR2 YYNGEE. The V segment lost 0 bases and the J segment 0 bases; nucleotides outside the gene matches: 4. DNA of the CDR3: TGTGCCAGCAGCGTAGGTGACAGGGGAACTAACTATGGCTACACCTTC. Translation: CASSVGDRGTNYGYTF.

The V call is TRBV27, the J call TRBJ2-7, with 9 bases matching TRBD1. Germline V lookup: CDR1 MNHEY, CDR2 SMNVEV (reference sequence). With 3 bases clipped from V and 7 bases from J, the junction kept 4 bases outside the gene matches. The CDR3 loop spans 13 amino acids. This CDR3 reads CASSFGTGKEQYF. In DNA form, the CDR3 reads TGTGCCAGCAGTTTCGGGACAGGGAAAGAGCAGTACTTC.

This sequence joins TRBV19 and TRBJ1-1; D remains ambiguous. Trimming pared 4 bases from V and 3 bases from J, leaving 12 bases between. The V gene's germline CDR1 is LNHDA and CDR2 SQIVND (reference sequence). The CDR3 extends over 14 amino acids. CDR3 amino acids: CASSTLDTYTEAFF. For the CDR3, the DNA is TGTGCCAGTAGTACACTCGACACCTACACTGAAGCTTTCTTT. Looking up the rest from reference TRBV19 and TRBJ1-1 gives the full variable domain: DGGITQSPKYLFRKEGQNVTLSCEQNLNHDAMYWYRQDPGQGLRLIYYSQIVNDFQKGDIAEGYSVSREKKESFPLTVTSAQKNPTAFYLCASSTLDTYTEAFFGQGTRLTVV.

The rearrangement uses TRBV9 and TRBJ2-3; D is possibly TRBD2 (7 bases). The CDR3 length is 16 residues. Germline lookup yields CDR1 SGDLS and CDR2 YYNGEE. Trimming cost V 4 bases and J 7 bases, with 22 bases left between them. The CDR3 sequence is CASSPESRGALNTQYF. DNA for the CDR3: TGTGCCAGCAGCCCCGAGTCTCGGGGGGCGTTAAATACGCAGTATTTT.

The chain links TRBV7-9 to TRBJ2-3, with D unclear. Germline CDR1 reads SEHNR; CDR2 reads FQNEAQ (reference sequence). The CDR3 consists of 13 residues. Trimming removed 1 base at V and 4 bases at J, with 6 bases between. The CDR3, as DNA: TGTGCCAGCAGCTTAGTGAGCGCAGATACGCAGTATTTT. Protein: CASSLVSADTQYF.

V gene TRBV9 combines with J gene TRBJ1-1; no firm D call. Between the trimmed V and J ends, which lost 3 bases and 1 base, there was a span of 7 bases. CDR3 length: 13 residues. Germline V gene sequence: CDR1 SGDLS, CDR2 YYNGEE. CDR3: CASSDGRNTEAFF. In nucleotides, the CDR3 is TGTGCCAGCAGCGACGGGCGGAACACTGAAGCTTTCTTT.

The chain is built from TRBV6-6 and TRBJ2-7; 9 nucleotides line up with TRBD2. CDR3 length: 14 residues. With V trimmed by 6 bases and J by 2 bases, 5 bases remained unmatched. Per the germline V gene, CDR1 is MNHNY and CDR2 is SVGAGI (reference sequence). The CDR3 here is CASSASGETYEQYF. CDR3 DNA sequence: TGTGCCAGCAGCGCTAGCGGGGAAACCTACGAGCAGTACTTC.

This rearrangement joins TRBV5-1 to TRBJ1-1, with 8 bases identical to TRBD1. The CDR3 length is 15 residues. Germline V lookup: CDR1 SGHRS, CDR2 YFSETQ. V shed 4 bases and J 5 bases; nucleotides not matched to a gene: 10. The CDR3 DNA reads as TGCGCCAGCAGCCTAGGACAGGGATTGGGGACTGAAGCTTTCTTT. Translated: CASSLGQGLGTEAFF.

The chain employs TRBV27 and TRBJ2-3, with 11 nucleotides matching TRBD2. Germline-derived CDR1 and CDR2 are MNHEY and SMNVEV (reference sequence). V lost 2 bases, J lost 6 bases, and 7 bases stayed unmatched. The CDR3 length is 16 residues. The CDR3, as DNA: TGTGCCAGCAGTTTAGTAGCGGGAGGGCGTGGGGATACGCAGTATTTT. Translation: CASSLVAGGRGDTQYF.

Concerning this clone itself: This sample also contains other DNA sequences that code for the same CDR3. This chain connects TRBV19 to TRBJ2-1; the match to TRBD2 covers 11 bases. The CDR3 extends over 15 amino acids. The germline V gene encodes CDR1 LNHDA and CDR2 SQIVND (reference sequence). Trimming at V came to 3 bases and at J to 7 bases, leaving 5 bases not matched to a gene. In nucleotides, the CDR3 is TGTGCCAGTAGTATCGGGCTAGCGGGAGGTAATGAGCAGTTCTTC. This encodes CASSIGLAGGNEQFF.

The chain employs TRBV5-6 and TRBJ1-1, with 7 bases matching TRBD1. The CDR3 has 15 residues. CDR1 and CDR2 (germline): SGHDT, YYEEEE. V trimming: 7 bases; J trimming: 1 base; junction bases outside the gene matches: 10. As DNA, the CDR3 is TGTGCCAGCCGACCAACACAGGGGTGGAACACTGAAGCTTTCTTT. Protein: CASRPTQGWNTEAFF.

The V and J genes are TRBV5-4 and TRBJ2-5, with D perhaps assigned TRBD1 or TRBD2 (5 bases each). The CDR3 spans 14 residues. Germline assignment: CDR1 SGHNT and CDR2 YYREEE (reference sequence). V lost 4 bases and J lost 1, with 11 bases in between. The CDR3 bases are TGTGCCAGCAGCAGCCGGGACCTCCAAGAGACCCAGTACTTC. This translates into CASSSRDLQETQYF.

The chain uses TRBV11-1 and TRBJ2-3; D is uncertain. Per the germline V gene, CDR1 is SGHAT and CDR2 is FQDESV (reference sequence). The ends were cut back, 4 bases at V and 4 bases at J, with 15 bases in the middle. The CDR3 extends over 15 amino acids. CDR3 sequence reads: CASSSRWKVADTQYF. CDR3 nucleotide sequence: TGTGCCAGCAGCTCTAGGTGGAAAGTTGCAGATACGCAGTATTTT.

The rearrangement links TRBV19 to TRBJ2-6, with a tentative D call TRBD1 (6 bases). Trimming took 5 bases from V and 0 from J, leaving 8 bases between them. Germline V lookup: CDR1 LNHDA, CDR2 SQIVND (reference sequence). This CDR3 comprises 15 residues. In DNA form, the CDR3 reads TGTGCCAGTAGTTGGGACAACTCTGGGGCCAACGTCCTGACTTTC. The encoded protein is CASSWDNSGANVLTF. The full variable domain, with the rest looked up from reference TRBV19 and TRBJ2-6, is DGGITQSPKYLFRKEGQNVTLSCEQNLNHDAMYWYRQDPGQGLRLIYYSQIVNDFQKGDIAEGYSVSREKKESFPLTVTSAQKNPTAFYLCASSWDNSGANVLTFGAGSRLTVL.

This chain uses TRBV9 with TRBJ2-5; TRBD2 aligns across 12 bases. Per germline, CDR1 SGDLS and CDR2 YYNGEE. The CDR3 totals 18 residues. V lost 2 bases to trimming and J lost 4 bases; unmatched junction nucleotides: 12. Here the CDR3 reads CASSVGSSGGAAVETQYF. As DNA, the CDR3 is TGTGCCAGCAGCGTTGGGTCTAGCGGGGGGGCCGCGGTAGAGACCCAGTACTTC.

The rearrangement links TRBV9 to TRBJ1-1; D perhaps matches TRBD1 (6 bases). Germline V gene data show CDR1 as SGDLS and CDR2 as YYNGEE. This CDR3 contains 12 residues. V shed 6 bases and J shed 2 bases, with 8 bases lying between them. Written as DNA, the CDR3 is TGTGCCAGCACAGGGGCAAACACTGAAGCTTTCTTT. This translates into CASTGANTEAFF.

The chain joins TRBV27 to TRBJ2-7; a possible D gene is TRBD2 (5 bases). The CDR3 consists of 14 residues. V lost 3 bases and J lost 0, with 9 bases in between. CDR1 MNHEY and CDR2 SMNVEV come from the germline V gene (reference sequence). This chain's CDR3 is CASSFQGSSYEQYF. In DNA form, the CDR3 reads TGTGCCAGCAGTTTCCAAGGGAGCTCCTACGAGCAGTACTTC.

The rearrangement uses TRBV9 and TRBJ2-1; 11 bases map to TRBD1. The CDR3 runs to 15 residues. Germline lookup yields CDR1 SGDLS and CDR2 YYNGEE. Trimming at V came to 2 bases and at J to 4 bases, leaving 2 bases not matched to a gene. The CDR3 nucleotides read TGTGCCAGCAGCGTGGGACAGGGGGTTTACAATGAGCAGTTCTTC. Amino acids: CASSVGQGVYNEQFF.

The V and J genes are TRBV29-1 and TRBJ2-3; D unresolved. The V gene lost 0 bases and the J gene lost 5 bases, with 15 bases spanning the gap. Germline lookup yields CDR1 SQVTM and CDR2 ANQGSEA. The CDR3 has 15 residues. The DNA of the CDR3 is TGCAGCGTTGAAGATCCTGGCGAGGTACGAGATACGCAGTATTTT. Its translation: CSVEDPGEVRDTQYF.

The chain combines TRBV27 with TRBJ2-1, with 9 bases aligning to TRBD2. Germline lookup yields CDR1 MNHEY and CDR2 SMNVEV (reference sequence). V gave up 2 bases and J gave up 7 bases; unmatched junction bases: 6. The CDR3 is 15 residues long. The CDR3, as DNA: TGTGCCAGCAGTTTAATGGCGGGAGGGCTGAATGAGCAGTTCTTC. Protein sequence: CASSLMAGGLNEQFF.

The chain's CDR3 is CASSGASGGTNTGELFF. The CDR3 nucleotides read TGTGCCAGCTCCGGGGCTAGCGGGGGCACGAACACCGGGGAGCTGTTTTTT. The V call is TRBV9, the J call TRBJ2-2; 10 nucleotides line up with TRBD2. Per germline, CDR1 SGDLS and CDR2 YYNGEE. The CDR3 is made up of 17 amino acids. The V and J ends lost 7 bases and 0 bases, in that order; junction bases with no gene match: 9.

The V call is TRBV2, the J call TRBJ2-7; D perhaps matches TRBD2 (5 bases). The germline V gene encodes CDR1 SNHLY and CDR2 FYNNEI. The CDR3 extends over 12 amino acids. V lost 7 bases and J 1 base, leaving 8 bases between the germline ends. CDR3 DNA: TGTGCCAGCACGGAGGATTCCTACGAGCAGTACTTC. It translates to CASTEDSYEQYF.

This clone was counted once. The sample has other DNA sequences that encode this CDR3 too. The V and J genes are TRBV18 and TRBJ2-1; no definite D call. Germline lookup yields CDR1 KGHSH and CDR2 LQKENI. Trimming removed 4 bases from V and 4 bases from J, with 8 bases in between. The CDR3 spans 13 residues. The chain's CDR3 is CASSLDRYNEQFF. CDR3 sequence (DNA): TGTGCCAGCTCACTAGACCGATACAATGAGCAGTTCTTC.